This TCR beta chain appears in the sequencing data of a study of shared clonotypes between healthy human individuals (dated by TCRdb to between 2020 and 2021). General notes on the study: A few men and a couple of women, aged 18 to 49 years, made up the cohort. For each donor, CD4 naive and CD4 memory were each run on three plates, CD8 naive on two plates, and CD8 memory on one plate. To estimate repertoire size and how much clonotypes are shared between individuals, the study performed deep sequencing of blood TCR repertoires from roughly five healthy adults. To increase sequencing depth and limit assay-specific biases, TCR repertoire library preparation and sequencing were carried out by different laboratories using diverse techniques. Each donor's leukapheresis produced roughly between about 0.8 and 10 billion PBMCs. What the authors observed across the whole study: Pairwise subsampling led to the expectation that sequencing depth would affect the degree of clonotype sharing among donors. Incomplete sequencing was indicated by rarefaction of sorted-subset datasets, despite the large sequencing depth. Because the study included only a small number of donors, the genetic and exposure-history diversity represented was limited. Compared with non-shared clonotypes, the clonotypes found in all four sorted-subset donors had higher generation probabilities. Only blood was sampled, and tissue TCR repertoires likely differ from those in blood. Larger estimated clonotype richness was generally found for naive subsets than for memory subsets. When several donors were compared, the shared fraction of clonotypes was 5% to 6.5% for naive CD4, roughly 3.3% for naive CD8, about 2.4% for memory CD4, and approximately 0.4% for memory CD8.

Comment on this clone: What antigen it recognizes has not been identified. There are no base qualities to consult, and no much larger clone falls within one base.

Using the deep immunoSEQ assay, TCR CDR3 regions were amplified from genomic DNA by multiplex PCR. For each cell subset, the extracted genomic DNA was distributed evenly across all wells of several immunoSEQ 96-well plates, and each plate served as one replicate. For sorted subsets, around 200 ng genomic DNA, equal to about 30,000 T cell genomes, was loaded into each replicate PCR. The purified libraries were quantified using a Qubit 3.0 fluorometer, sized with a Bioanalyzer 2100, and then quantified again using the KAPA Library Quantification kit. Every immunoSEQ 96-well plate was sequenced on a separate single-read 150-cycle Illumina NextSeq 550 flow cell. Processing in the source paper ran as follows. Because only junctional sequences without quality scores were contained in the immunoSEQ output, filtering matching that applied to full-length reads could not be performed. Sequences were annotated with PyIR, a Python wrapper for IgBLAST v1.9, and V/J genes and CDR3 were assigned using IMGT germline references. Reads were filtered out if the reads had weak V/J assignments (E-value above 1e-6), no CDR3, stop codons, out-of-frame junctions, or ambiguous translated residues. V3J clonotypes were defined as sequences sharing an identical inferred V gene, J gene, and CDR3 amino acid sequence. Percentage overlap between repertoires was calculated by dividing the number of shared unique clonotypes by the size of the smaller repertoire. Repertoire richness was assessed with RTK rarefaction, the Chao1 estimator, and Recon v2.1 estimates of unobserved clonotypes. For all TCRbeta clonotypes obtained by the gDNA method from a handful of donors, generation probabilities were computed with OLGA. TCRdb took over this immuneACCESS table, retaining in-frame rearrangements with V and J assigned. Such tables are incomplete; in checked studies, under half of the missing clones stem from an unresolved V gene, and the remainder is unexplained. That table supplies the V and J calls and clone size; D and trimming were determined from the DNA. This sample has approximately 720,000 clones in its table, and 92% of those were observed once. 24% of the sample is held by the ten biggest clonotypes.

Including cysteine and phenylalanine, the CDR3 has 11 amino acids. The only DNA kept is the CDR3, 33 bases in frame from the first base. V gives up 7 bases and J gives up 6 bases, and the segment between their germline ends measures 8 bases. CDR1 and CDR2, per the germline V gene, are SNHLY and FYNNEI. CD8 naive samples were CD45RO-negative cells positively selected for CCR7, giving a CD45RA+CCR7+ population that excluded TemRA cells. Donors were healthy HIV-negative adults with no recently reported acute infections or vaccinations. Every donor was a Caucasian adult residing in Nashville, Tennessee, USA. Blood was collected by leukapheresis, and PBMCs were isolated by Ficoll-Histopaque density gradient centrifugation and then cryopreserved in liquid nitrogen vapor phase. Analytical flow cytometry was used to check the purity and quantity of each magnetically sorted T cell population. From each sorted fraction, genomic DNA was isolated and quantified by UV absorbance on a Nanodrop 2000c.

The clonotype originates from a young man in good health. In this chain, TRBV2 is recombined with TRBJ2-3; a tentative D call is TRBD1 (6 bases match). The sample was naive CD8+ T cells sorted from blood. The sample's cell subset or site label, decoded: CD45RA+CCR7+. CDR3 sequence: CASNREDTQYF. The DNA sequence follows: TGTGCCAGCAACAGGGAGGATACGCAGTATTTT.